These 26 T cell receptor beta chains share one sample of origin, sequenced in a study of cytomegalovirus exposure and HLA in healthy donors. Use of 60 Vbeta and 13 Jbeta primers characterized the PCR. Using immunoSEQ multiplex PCR, the repertoire was profiled, and TCRdb retains in-frame clones only, with some absent. Here the sample table reports 200,000 to 250,000 clones. The sequenced material came from PBMCs. All receptors come from a girl aged 2 to 10 in good health and CMV-seropositive.

The CDR3 bases are TGTGCCAGCAGCTTAGTGGAGGGTTCAGGCACTGAAGCTTTCTTT. This codes for CASSLVEGSGTEAFF. The chain links TRBV7-2 to TRBJ1-1, with unresolved D. The CDR3 is 15 residues long. Germline V gene lookup returns CDR1 SGHTA and CDR2 FQGNSA. Trimming took 1 base from V and 4 from J, leaving 13 bases between them.

A remark on this clone: Other DNA sequences in this sample translate to the same CDR3. J is TRBJ2-7 and V is TRBV28; maybe TRBD2 (5 bases). The germline V and J ends were trimmed by 8 bases and 7 bases, with 6 bases remaining between them. This CDR3 contains 9 residues. Looked up from germline, CDR1 is MDHEN and CDR2 is SYDVKM. In DNA, the CDR3 is TGTGCCAGCGGAGGTGAGCAGTACTTC. It specifies CASGGEQYF.

The chain couples TRBV30 to TRBJ2-7, with 11 nucleotides matching TRBD1. Germline CDR1 GTSNPN, CDR2 SVGIG (reference sequence). V shed 2 bases and J 3 bases; nucleotides not matched to a gene: 9. The CDR3 length is 16 residues. CDR3 protein: CAWSLIPGTGGYEQYF. The DNA of the CDR3 is TGTGCCTGGAGTTTAATACCCGGGACAGGGGGCTACGAGCAGTACTTC. Full variable domain (outside the CDR3, taken from reference TRBV30 and TRBJ2-7): SQTIHQWPATLVQPVGSPLSLECTVEGTSNPNLYWYRQAAGRGLQLLFYSVGIGQISSEVPQNLSASRPQDRQFILSSKKLLLSDSGFYLCAWSLIPGTGGYEQYFGPGTRLTVT.

As concerns this clone: The sample contains more than one DNA sequence encoding this CDR3. This chain links TRBV7-8 with TRBJ2-5; 12 bases are shared with TRBD2. With 5 bases clipped from V and 5 bases from J, the junction kept 6 bases outside the gene matches. CDR1 is SGHVS and CDR2 is FQNEAQ in the germline V gene. The CDR3 length is 15 residues. The CDR3 coding sequence is TGTGCCAGCAGCCGAGGACTAGCGGGGCGGGAGACCCAGTACTTC. It codes for CASSRGLAGRETQYF.

The rearrangement joins TRBV6-5 to TRBJ2-3, with 8 bases lining up with TRBD1. The germline V gene has CDR1 MNHEY and CDR2 SVGAGI. Unmatched junction bases numbered 7, after V lost 6 bases and J lost 5 bases. The CDR3 spans 14 residues. The CDR3 loop reads CASSLATGEDTQYF. The CDR3 DNA follows: TGTGCCAGCAGCCTCGCGACAGGGGAAGATACGCAGTATTTT.

The V call is TRBV29-1, the J call TRBJ2-5, with D perhaps matching TRBD2 (5 bases). The CDR3 consists of 12 residues. The V gene lost 8 bases and the J gene lost 5 bases, with 15 bases spanning the gap. Germline assignment: CDR1 SQVTM and CDR2 ANQGSEA. DNA for the CDR3: TGCAGCTTAAGTAGCGAGGGCGAGACCCAGTACTTC. Translation: CSLSSEGETQYF.

The V gene is TRBV28, the J gene TRBJ1-1; D is possibly TRBD1 (5 bases). V was cut by 10 bases and J by 4 bases, with 25 bases left in between. Germline values: CDR1 MDHEN, CDR2 SYDVKM. This CDR3 spans 16 amino acids. This CDR3 reads CATRESWGGDFTEAFF. The CDR3 nucleotides read TGTGCCACCCGCGAGTCCTGGGGTGGGGACTTCACTGAAGCTTTCTTT.

The chain recombines TRBV18 with TRBJ1-2, with 7 bases fitting TRBD1. Germline CDR1 is KGHSH and CDR2 is LQKENI. This CDR3 has 13 amino acids. V trimming: 6 bases; J trimming: 3 bases; junction bases outside the gene matches: 4. CDR3 nucleotide sequence: TGTGCCAGCTCGGCAGACAGGGACTATGGCTACACCTTC. This sequence encodes CASSADRDYGYTF.

The genes are TRBV30 and TRBJ1-1; 12 positions agree with TRBD1. The CDR3 is made up of 16 amino acids. Germline V gives CDR1 GTSNPN, CDR2 SVGIG (reference sequence). After removal of 2 bases from V and 1 base from J, the junction contained 5 bases not matched to a gene. CDR3 sequence: CAWSPGQGASNTEAFF. The CDR3 DNA reads TGTGCCTGGAGTCCGGGACAGGGGGCATCGAACACTGAAGCTTTCTTT.

The chain links TRBV9 to TRBJ2-7; the D is unclear. The germline CDR1 and CDR2 sequences are SGDLS and YYNGEE. V was pared by 0 bases and J by 2 bases, with 12 bases between. CDR3 length: 15 amino acids. The CDR3 bases are TGTGCCAGCAGCGTAGGAACAGCCGTCGCCTACGAGCAGTACTTC. This codes for CASSVGTAVAYEQYF.

The V and J genes are TRBV7-6 and TRBJ2-6, with D unresolved. CDR3 length equals 16 residues. Germline assignment: CDR1 SGHVS and CDR2 FNYEAQ. The V end was cut by 0 bases, the J end by 3 bases, with 9 bases between. The CDR3 region has the DNA TGTGCCAGCAGCTTAGCCTCCTTCGGTGGGGCCAACGTCCTGACTTTC. Encoded protein: CASSLASFGGANVLTF.

The chain combines TRBV7-2 with TRBJ2-7; 9 bases match TRBD2. V shed 0 bases and J 4 bases; nucleotides not matched to a gene: 10. CDR3 length: 17 residues. Germline V CDR1 and CDR2: SGHTA, FQGNSA. CDR3 in amino acids: CASSLARKTSGFYEQYF. In DNA form, the CDR3 reads TGTGCCAGCAGCTTAGCGCGGAAGACTAGCGGTTTTTACGAGCAGTACTTC.

This chain connects TRBV28 to TRBJ2-3; D perhaps matches TRBD2 (5 bases). V was pared by 6 bases and J by 0 bases, with 13 bases between. Germline CDR1 MDHEN, CDR2 SYDVKM. The CDR3 loop spans 15 amino acids. CDR3 coding DNA: TGTGCCAGCAGACCGGACTGGACGAGCACAGATACGCAGTATTTT. The encoded protein is CASRPDWTSTDTQYF. Full variable domain (missing parts from reference TRBV28 and TRBJ2-3): DVKVTQSSRYLVKRTGEKVFLECVQDMDHENMFWYRQDPGLGLRLIYFSYDVKMKEKGDIPEGYSVSREKKERFSLILESASTNQTSMYLCASRPDWTSTDTQYFGPGTRLTVL.

V is TRBV2 and J is TRBJ2-5; tentatively, D is TRBD2 (5 bases). The V end was cut by 7 bases, the J end by 7 bases, with 13 bases between. The CDR3 has 12 residues. Germline assignment: CDR1 SNHLY and CDR2 FYNNEI. As DNA, the CDR3 is TGTGCCAGCACTCGGACTCCAGGGACCCAGTACTTC. The encoded protein is CASTRTPGTQYF.

A remark on this clone: A read error may produce the germline difference seen at one junction end. Additional DNA sequences in this sample encode the identical CDR3. V usage is TRBV6-6 and J usage is TRBJ1-3; 7 bases match TRBD1. Per germline, CDR1 MNHNY and CDR2 SVGAGI (reference sequence). The CDR3 is 14 residues long. CDR3 sequence reads: CASSFGQAGDTIYF. The CDR3 DNA reads as TGTGCCAGTAGTTTTGGACAGGCAGGAGACACCATATATTTT.

The V gene is TRBV7-9, the J gene TRBJ1-3; no firm D call. Trimming took 10 bases from V and 2 from J, leaving 15 bases between them. Germline lookup yields CDR1 SEHNR and CDR2 FQNEAQ (reference sequence). This CDR3 is 14 amino acids long. The CDR3 coding sequence is TGTGCCATCGAATCGGCCGGGACTGGAAACACCATATATTTT. It specifies CAIESAGTGNTIYF.

This chain uses TRBV7-9 with TRBJ2-5; 7 bases are a match to TRBD1. The CDR3 has 16 residues. J gave up 2 bases and V 5 bases, and 11 bases lay outside the gene matches. Germline CDR1 is SEHNR and CDR2 is FQNEAQ (reference sequence). The CDR3 here is CASSPSRGSPQETQYF. The DNA of the CDR3 is TGTGCCAGCAGCCCTAGCAGGGGGAGCCCTCAAGAGACCCAGTACTTC.

V gene TRBV29-1 combines with J gene TRBJ2-5; a weak D match, TRBD1 (6 bases). The CDR3 contains 14 residues. The germline CDR1 and CDR2 sequences are SQVTM and ANQGSEA. The V and J ends lost 6 bases and 7 bases respectively, with 21 bases between them. The CDR3 DNA reads as TGCAGCGTGTCAATAGGGACACCTGAAGGGACCCAGTACTTC. Protein sequence: CSVSIGTPEGTQYF.

V gene TRBV7-9 combines with J gene TRBJ2-2; perhaps TRBD1 as D (6 bases). Germline CDR1 is SEHNR and CDR2 is FQNEAQ (reference sequence). With 2 bases removed from V and 7 bases from J, the gap between germline ends came to 14 bases. The length of the CDR3 is 15 residues. CDR3 sequence: CASSLFTGSGGELFF. CDR3 coding DNA: TGTGCCAGCAGCTTATTCACAGGGTCCGGCGGGGAGCTGTTTTTT.

This rearrangement joins TRBV4-1 to TRBJ2-7; D is ambiguous. V was pared by 8 bases and J by 0 bases, with 8 bases between. In germline, CDR1 is MGHRA, CDR2 YSYEKL. The CDR3 extends over 12 amino acids. This chain's CDR3 is CASRGSSYEQYF. The CDR3 DNA sequence: TGCGCCAGCCGTGGCAGCTCCTACGAGCAGTACTTC.

The V and J genes are TRBV7-2 and TRBJ2-3; D call uncertain. The CDR3 loop spans 13 amino acids. The ends were cut back, 4 bases at V and 0 bases at J, with 5 bases in the middle. The germline V gene has CDR1 SGHTA and CDR2 FQGNSA. CDR3 coding DNA: TGTGCCAGCAGCTCCCCTAGCACAGATACGCAGTATTTT. The encoded protein is CASSSPSTDTQYF.

The chain carries TRBV7-3 and TRBJ2-1, with D possibly matching TRBD2 (5 bases). Germline assignment: CDR1 SGHTA and CDR2 FQGTGA. The CDR3 covers 14 residues. Trimming took 4 bases from V and 8 from J, leaving 15 bases between them. Here the CDR3 DNA reads TGTGCCAGCAGCTCCACGACTATCGGCGATGAGCAGTTCTTC. It yields the protein CASSSTTIGDEQFF.

The CDR3 spells CASSYGQGLNEPQHF. The CDR3 DNA reads TGTGCCAGCAGTTACGGTCAGGGGTTGAACGAGCCCCAGCATTTT. V is TRBV6-5 and J is TRBJ1-5, with D tentatively TRBD1 (6 bases). The CDR3 length is 15 residues. The V and J ends lost 2 bases and 8 bases respectively, with 16 bases between them. Germline V gene sequence: CDR1 MNHEY, CDR2 SVGAGI.

The CDR3 region is CASSQTTGFEQYF. The CDR3 DNA reads as TGTGCCAGCAGCCAAACGACAGGGTTCGAGCAGTACTTC. The chain links TRBV14 to TRBJ2-7; 7 bases are a match to TRBD1. J lost 6 bases, V lost 2 bases, and 4 bases had no gene match. CDR3 length: 13 amino acids. Germline values: CDR1 SGHDN, CDR2 FVKESK.

This rearrangement joins TRBV29-1 to TRBJ1-1; weak D call: TRBD1 (5 bases). CDR1 SQVTM and CDR2 ANQGSEA come from the germline V gene. Trimming removed 3 bases from V and 5 bases from J, with 10 bases in between. The CDR3 is made up of 12 amino acids. CDR3 loop: CSVDGGITEAFF. CDR3 DNA sequence: TGCAGCGTTGACGGGGGGATAACTGAAGCTTTCTTT.

The chain is built from TRBV27 and TRBJ2-7; TRBD1 aligns across 7 bases. In germline, CDR1 is MNHEY, CDR2 SMNVEV (reference sequence). The CDR3 is 18 amino acids. V lost 1 base to trimming and J lost 4 bases; unmatched junction nucleotides: 16. The CDR3 DNA follows: TGTGCCAGCAGTTTATATGGCCTTTTCGGGACAGCCGTTTACGAGCAGTACTTC. Its protein product is CASSLYGLFGTAVYEQYF.